This is a list of T cell receptor beta chains from one sample in a study of blood T cell repertoires in COVID-19. Measured with immunoSEQ multiplex PCR; TCRdb has only the in-frame clones, and not every one. The sample shows some 340,000 clones, 90% of them seen only once. Material: PBMCs or T cells enriched from blood (not recorded which). These receptors were taken from a woman aged 25-40 years who had been exposed to COVID-19. The CDR3 runs from the conserved cysteine through the conserved F or W. Size is stated for part of the rows, as once, few or many counts, or as a class when the clone is expanded.

>TRBJ1-6|TRBV28|-
CASSFGFGSSYNSPLHF
>TRBJ2-4|TRBV5-1|-
CASSFSGGTKNIQYF
>TRBJ2-1|TRBV7-9|-
CASSLRLGSKGDEQFF
>TRBJ2-1|TRBV19|-
CASSWAQGVGNEQFF
>TRBJ2-5|TRBV5-1|-
CASSPGTSGYQETQYF
>TRBJ1-1|TRBV27|-
CASSPTGGRQAFF
>TRBJ1-1|TRBV12-5|few
CASGLDRGGNTEAFF
>TRBJ2-2|TRBV11-3|-
CASSHRIRDSSTGELFF
>TRBJ1-1|TRBV4-2|-
CASSQLELIQVMNTEAFF
>TRBJ2-3|TRBV6-2/TRBV6-3|-
CASSYREDTQYF
>TRBJ2-7|TRBV4-1|-
CASSQTGTALTYEQYF
>TRBJ1-3|TRBV7-2|-
CASSQQGAFGNTIYF
>TRBJ1-6|TRBV18|once
CASSPGVPNSPLHF
>TRBJ1-2|TRBV5-6|-
CASSWTGKAAYTF
>TRBJ2-5|TRBV5-4|-
CASSSRDIKTQYF
>TRBJ2-7|TRBV7-2|-
CASSLRTGGTYEQYF
>TRBJ2-3|TRBV5-4|-
CASSPRGSTDTQYF
>TRBJ2-6|TRBV2|-
CASGEDAGANVLTF
>TRBJ1-1|TRBV7-9|-
CASSDTTQGAHTEAFF
>TRBJ1-2|TRBV27|-
CASSSGGPGYTF
>TRBJ2-7|TRBV15|-
CATRRDRGSYEQYF
>TRBJ1-6|TRBV7-6|-
CASSPTGGNSPLHF
>TRBJ1-1|TRBV16|-
CASSQGLGHTLNTEAFF
>TRBJ2-6|TRBV6-2/TRBV6-3|-
CASSYYRSGANVLTF
>TRBJ2-5|TRBV30|once
CAWSVRRLARETQYF
>TRBJ2-7|TRBV6-5|-
CASTGTGRFQQYF
>TRBJ2-5|TRBV7-2|-
CASSFQRGGQETQYF
>TRBJ1-1|TRBV5-1|-
CASSRRQRNTEAFF
>TRBJ1-6|TRBV11-2|-
CASSPGNGGSPLHF
>TRBJ1-6|TRBV6-6|-
CASRDRETATF
>TRBJ1-1|TRBV3-1/TRBV3-2|-
CASSHGWGAEAFF
>TRBJ2-2|TRBV7-9|-
CASSPFRLANTGELFF
>TRBJ2-3|TRBV7-2|-
CASSLVFGGTDTQYF
>TRBJ2-5|TRBV30|-
CAWTPPTSGGAVVKTQYF
>TRBJ1-2|TRBV9|-
CASSVAPTGDRGYTF
>TRBJ1-4|TRBV5-1|-
CASTTSPATNEKLFF
>TRBJ1-1|TRBV5-1|few
CASTERSSNTEAFF